What follows are 28 T cell receptor beta chains derived from one specimen sequenced in a study of T cells in Graves' hyperthyroidism and ophthalmopathy. RNA transcripts yielded amplified TCR beta CDR3 regions. First-round RT-PCR with HTBI primers amplified the TCR CDR3 region. TCRdb analysed the multiplex PCR reads with MiXCR anew, one entry per CDR3 protein. Altogether around 610,000 distinct CDR3 sequences are present, roughly 15% being singletons, with the ten largest covering around 4.5%. The sample taken for sequencing was blood. The receptors come from a woman in her 40s with Graves' ophthalmopathy.

This clonotype was counted at least ten times. The genes are TRBV12-3 or TRBV12-4 and TRBJ2-7; D gene unclear. V lost 9 bases and J lost 4, with 1 base in between. CDR3 length: 8 amino acids. The CDR3 is CARYEQYF. The CDR3 nucleotides are TGTGCCAGATACGAGCAGTACTTC.

This clonotype was counted ten times or more. The chain links TRBV10-3 to TRBJ1-2; 8 nucleotides match TRBD1. Germline-derived CDR1 and CDR2 are ENHRY and SYGVKD. The CDR3 is made up of 15 amino acids. Trimming took 6 bases from V and 2 from J; bases not matched to a gene: 8. The CDR3 loop reads CAISPAGQENYGYTF. The CDR3 region has the DNA TGTGCCATCAGCCCCGCGGGACAGGAGAACTATGGCTACACCTTC.

This clonotype showed up many times. The CDR3 DNA follows: TGTGCCAGCAGAAGAGATAGACTAGGGGCGGAGACCCAGTACTTC. Residues: CASRRDRLGAETQYF. This chain connects TRBV2 to TRBJ2-5; possibly TRBD2 for D (6 bases). The CDR3 has 15 residues. The V end lost 6 bases, the J end lost 5 bases, and 19 bases lay between the germline ends. Germline assignment: CDR1 SNHLY and CDR2 FYNNEI.

In this sample, this clonotype turned up a few times. The rearrangement joins TRBV29-1 to TRBJ1-3; possibly TRBD1 for D (5 bases). V lost 2 bases to trimming and J lost 2 bases, with 10 bases between them. Looked up from germline, CDR1 is SQVTM and CDR2 is ANQGSEA. CDR3 size: 14 residues. CDR3 in amino acids: CSVERLGAGNTIYF. The CDR3 DNA follows: TGCAGCGTTGAAAGATTAGGGGCTGGAAACACCATATATTTT.

The chain combines TRBV28 with TRBJ2-5; the D gene is possibly TRBD1 (6 bases). The CDR3 runs to 15 residues. The ends were cut back, 3 bases at V and 0 bases at J, with 11 bases in the middle. In germline, CDR1 is MDHEN, CDR2 SYDVKM. The CDR3 coding sequence is TGTGCCAGCAGTTTTTCAGGGGCTTACCAAGAGACCCAGTACTTC. Its protein is CASSFSGAYQETQYF.

A few counts support this clonotype. The chain carries TRBV4-1 and TRBJ2-5, with D possibly matching TRBD1 (5 bases). Germline V gives CDR1 MGHRA, CDR2 YSYEKL. The CDR3 sequence is 17 residues long. V was pared by 3 bases and J by 2 bases, with 19 bases between. The CDR3 DNA reads as TGCGCCAGCAGCCAGGGATTCGCCAGGGTTTCACAAGAGACCCAGTACTTC. Its protein product is CASSQGFARVSQETQYF.

Ten or more counts support this clonotype. The chain links TRBV11-1 to TRBJ2-3; 7 bases align to TRBD1. Germline V CDR1 and CDR2: SGHAT, FQDESV (reference sequence). This CDR3 has 15 amino acids. Germline trimming cut 2 bases from V and 2 bases from J; bases unmatched to any gene: 4. The CDR3 nucleotides are TGTGCCAGCAGCTTAATTGGACAGGACACAGATACGCAGTATTTT. The encoded protein is CASSLIGQDTDTQYF.

The V and J genes are TRBV6-1 and TRBJ2-5; tentatively, D is TRBD2 (6 bases). Germline CDR1 and CDR2: MNHNS and SASEGT. This CDR3 is built from 14 residues. V dropped 2 bases and J dropped 5 bases, with 12 bases sitting between them. CDR3 nucleotide sequence: TGTGCCAGCAGTGAAATGGGGGGATGGGAGACCCAGTACTTC. This sequence encodes CASSEMGGWETQYF.

This clonotype came up many times. The rearrangement links TRBV19 to TRBJ2-2; 7 bases are shared with TRBD2. V dropped 7 bases and J dropped 6; count of bases not matched to a gene: 11. Germline CDR1 reads LNHDA; CDR2 reads SQIVND (reference sequence). The CDR3 spans 15 residues. The CDR3 DNA is TGTGCCAGTAATCCTCGACTAGCAATGGCCGGGGAGCTGTTTTTT. Protein sequence: CASNPRLAMAGELFF.

On this clonotype itself: A much larger clone sits a single nucleotide away, making a read error possible. The rearrangement joins TRBV6-2 or TRBV6-3 to TRBJ2-2; D ambiguous. Trimming cost V 3 bases and J 3 bases, with 5 bases left between them. Germline values: CDR1 MNHEY, CDR2 SVGEGT. The CDR3 runs to 13 residues. The CDR3 region has the DNA TGTGCCAGCAGTTATCAGGACACCGGGGAGCTGTTTTTT. Encoded protein: CASSYQDTGELFF.

CDR3 nucleotide sequence: TGCAGTGCTTCGGGGGGGCCCCTCGAGGGCTACACCTTC. Protein sequence: CSASGGPLEGYTF. V usage is TRBV20-1 and J usage is TRBJ1-2, with a possible D match to TRBD1 (6 bases). The CDR3 totals 13 residues. Trimming removed 5 bases from V and 8 bases from J, with 18 bases in between. CDR1 and CDR2 from the germline V gene are DFQATT and SNEGSKA (reference sequence).

This clonotype has ten or more counts. The V call is TRBV29-1, the J call TRBJ1-1; D uncertain. The CDR3 is made up of 12 amino acids. Germline V gives CDR1 SQVTM, CDR2 ANQGSEA. V was cut by 1 base and J by 5 bases, with 8 bases left in between. The CDR3 protein is CSVEGLGTEAFF. CDR3 DNA sequence: TGCAGCGTTGAAGGGTTAGGAACTGAAGCTTTCTTT.

This clonotype occurred a few times. This chain connects TRBV29-1 to TRBJ2-7; the D gene is possibly TRBD1 (6 bases). The germline V and J ends were trimmed by 4 bases and 2 bases, with 9 bases remaining between them. There are 12 residues in the CDR3. CDR1 SQVTM and CDR2 ANQGSEA come from the germline V gene. CDR3 sequence reads: CSVGTDTYEQYF. The CDR3 DNA reads TGCAGCGTTGGGACAGACACCTACGAGCAGTACTTC.

This sequence joins TRBV6-1 and TRBJ1-1; maybe TRBD1 (5 bases). The CDR3 runs 12 residues. V was shortened by 8 bases and J by 3 bases, with 10 bases between the two germline ends. The germline V gene has CDR1 MNHNS and CDR2 SASEGT. CDR3 in DNA: TGTGCCAGCCGGCGAGGGGACACTGAAGCTTTCTTT. It encodes CASRRGDTEAFF.

The chain couples TRBV12-3 or TRBV12-4 to TRBJ2-7; TRBD1 matches at 8 bases. Trimming cost V 5 bases and J 4 bases; bases outside gene matches: 10. This CDR3 is 15 amino acids long. Here the CDR3 reads CASSVGQAISYEQYF. DNA of the CDR3: TGTGCCAGCAGTGTGGGACAGGCTATAAGTTACGAGCAGTACTTC.

This CDR3 is CSARQGAGEQYF. CDR3 DNA sequence: TGCAGTGCTAGACAGGGGGCGGGAGAGCAGTACTTC. The chain employs TRBV20-1 and TRBJ2-7; 8 bases agree with TRBD1. V dropped 2 bases and J dropped 7; count of bases not matched to a gene: 4. Per germline, CDR1 DFQATT and CDR2 SNEGSKA (reference sequence). This CDR3 region has 12 residues.

The sample holds a few counts of this clonotype. The chain joins TRBV5-1 to TRBJ2-5; 10 positions match TRBD2. Trimming took 0 bases from V and 1 from J; bases not matched to a gene: 3. Germline CDR1 and CDR2: SGHRS and YFSETQ. The CDR3 runs 16 residues. CDR3 coding DNA: TGCGCCAGCAGCTTGGCCGGACTAGCGGTCCAAGAGACCCAGTACTTC. It codes for CASSLAGLAVQETQYF. The whole variable domain, filled in from reference TRBV5-1 and TRBJ2-5, reads KAGVTQTPRYLIKTRGQQVTLSCSPISGHRSVSWYQQTPGQGLQFLFEYFSETQRNKGNFPGRFSGRQFSNSRSEMNVSTLELGDSALYLCASSLAGLAVQETQYFGPGTRLLVL.

This clonotype was recorded at least ten times. The CDR3 region is CASSSTAVDTEAFF. The CDR3 DNA sequence: TGTGCCAGCAGTTCGACGGCTGTGGACACTGAAGCTTTCTTT. The chain employs TRBV28 and TRBJ1-1; D gene uncertain. This CDR3 has 14 residues. The V end was cut by 4 bases, the J end by 3 bases, with 12 bases between. Per germline, CDR1 MDHEN and CDR2 SYDVKM.

This clonotype was counted at least ten times. The V and J genes are TRBV5-1 and TRBJ1-4; D not resolved. CDR3 length equals 14 residues. Looked up from germline, CDR1 is SGHRS and CDR2 is YFSETQ. V lost 5 bases and J lost 8, with 16 bases in between. The chain's CDR3 is CASRTDGSKEKLFF. CDR3 nucleotides: TGCGCCAGCAGAACCGACGGGTCAAAGGAAAAACTGTTTTTT. Complete variable domain (other parts from reference TRBV5-1 and TRBJ1-4): KAGVTQTPRYLIKTRGQQVTLSCSPISGHRSVSWYQQTPGQGLQFLFEYFSETQRNKGNFPGRFSGRQFSNSRSEMNVSTLELGDSALYLCASRTDGSKEKLFFGSGTQLSVL.

This clonotype showed up just a few times. The chain carries TRBV18 and TRBJ2-5, with D perhaps matching TRBD2 (5 bases). The CDR3 is 15 residues long. The germline V and J ends were trimmed by 5 bases and 5 bases, with 18 bases remaining between them. In germline, CDR1 is KGHSH, CDR2 LQKENI. The CDR3 DNA is TGTGCCAGCTCAACACGGTCCGGGGAGTTTGAGACCCAGTACTTC. Encoded protein: CASSTRSGEFETQYF.

This clonotype was recorded at least ten times. The chain recombines TRBV6-2 or TRBV6-3 with TRBJ2-2; 9 nucleotides agree with TRBD1. The ends lost 6 bases at V and 4 bases at J; junction bases unmatched: 6. Looked up from germline, CDR1 is MNHEY and CDR2 is SVGEGT. The CDR3 has 15 residues. The CDR3 sequence: CASRLTGGPTGELFF. For the CDR3, the DNA is TGTGCCAGCAGACTTACAGGGGGCCCCACCGGGGAGCTGTTTTTT.

V is TRBV20-1 and J is TRBJ2-2; 13 nucleotides align to TRBD2. This CDR3 region has 17 residues. V was clipped by 0 bases and J by 5 bases; unmatched bases: 6. The V gene's germline CDR1 is DFQATT and CDR2 SNEGSKA (reference sequence). The DNA of the CDR3 is TGCAGTGCTAGAGATTCCGGACTAGCGGGAGATACCGGGGAGCTGTTTTTT. This codes for CSARDSGLAGDTGELFF.

In its sample, this clonotype was seen many times. The chain has TRBV27 and TRBJ2-2; TRBD1 aligns across 9 bases. CDR3 length: 16 amino acids. Looked up from germline, CDR1 is MNHEY and CDR2 is SMNVEV (reference sequence). V dropped 6 bases and J dropped 3; count of bases not matched to a gene: 8. CDR3 in amino acids: CASSRNRGRYTGELFF. CDR3 bases: TGTGCCAGCAGCAGGAACAGGGGGCGATACACCGGGGAGCTGTTTTTT.

At least ten counts were recorded for this clonotype. The V gene is TRBV12-3 or TRBV12-4, the J gene TRBJ1-1; 8 positions agree with TRBD1. This CDR3 is built from 14 residues. The J segment lost 4 bases and the V segment lost 6 bases, leaving 7 bases of the junction unmatched. The DNA of the CDR3 is TGTGCCAGCAGGTCAGGGGGCGCGGGCACTGAAGCTTTCTTT. Protein: CASRSGGAGTEAFF.

This clonotype was counted only a few times. The genes are TRBV7-8 and TRBJ2-7; no definite D call. Trimming took 2 bases from V and 7 from J, leaving 9 bases between them. The length of the CDR3 is 12 residues. Germline V gene sequence: CDR1 SGHVS, CDR2 FQNEAQ. The CDR3 DNA is TGTGCCAGCAGCTTACATAGAGGAGAGCAGTACTTC. Its translation is CASSLHRGEQYF.

This clonotype was found many times. J is TRBJ1-5 and V is TRBV6-1; D remains unclear. The CDR3 sequence is 15 residues long. Germline values: CDR1 MNHNS, CDR2 SASEGT. Trimming took 2 bases from V and 0 from J, leaving 8 bases between them. CDR3 loop: CASSESVYSNQPQHF. CDR3 nucleotides: TGTGCCAGCAGTGAATCGGTTTATAGCAATCAGCCCCAGCATTTT.

This clonotype was detected a few times. This clone may be a read error of a much larger clone one base away. The chain joins TRBV6-1 to TRBJ2-5; D uncertain. Germline CDR1 MNHNS, CDR2 SASEGT. This CDR3 is built from 12 residues. Written as DNA, the CDR3 is TGTGCCAGCACAAGTCAACAAGAGGCCCAGTACTTC. It encodes CASTSQQEAQYF.

This clonotype was found many times. This chain connects TRBV28 to TRBJ2-5; 8 positions match TRBD1. V dropped 4 bases and J dropped 2; count of bases not matched to a gene: 6. Per the germline V gene, CDR1 is MDHEN and CDR2 is SYDVKM. The CDR3 has 15 residues. CDR3 loop: CASSSGGAAQETQYF. DNA for the CDR3: TGTGCCAGCAGTTCAGGGGGCGCGGCTCAAGAGACCCAGTACTTC.